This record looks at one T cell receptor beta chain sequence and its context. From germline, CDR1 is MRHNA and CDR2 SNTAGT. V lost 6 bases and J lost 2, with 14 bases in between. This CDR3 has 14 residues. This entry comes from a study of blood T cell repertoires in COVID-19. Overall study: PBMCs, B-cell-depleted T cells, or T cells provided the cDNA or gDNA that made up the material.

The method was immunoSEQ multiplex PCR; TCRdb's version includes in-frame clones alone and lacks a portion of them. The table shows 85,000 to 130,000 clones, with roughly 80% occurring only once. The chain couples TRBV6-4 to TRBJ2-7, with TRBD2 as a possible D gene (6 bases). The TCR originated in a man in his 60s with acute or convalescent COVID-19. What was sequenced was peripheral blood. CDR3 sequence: CASSHQTSAYEQYV. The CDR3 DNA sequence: TGTGCCAGCAGCCATCAGACTAGTGCCTACGAGCAGTACGTC.